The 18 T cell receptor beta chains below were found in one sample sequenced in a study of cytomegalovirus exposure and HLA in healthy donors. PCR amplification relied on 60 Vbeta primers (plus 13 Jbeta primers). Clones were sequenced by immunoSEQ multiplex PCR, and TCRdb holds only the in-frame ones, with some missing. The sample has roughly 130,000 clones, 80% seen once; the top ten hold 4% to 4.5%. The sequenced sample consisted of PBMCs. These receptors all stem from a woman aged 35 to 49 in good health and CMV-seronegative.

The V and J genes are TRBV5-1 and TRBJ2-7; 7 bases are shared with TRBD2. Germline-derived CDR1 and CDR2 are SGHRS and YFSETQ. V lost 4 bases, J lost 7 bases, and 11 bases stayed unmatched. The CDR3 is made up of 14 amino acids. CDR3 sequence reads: CASSPRTSLGEQYF. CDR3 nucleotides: TGCGCCAGCAGCCCCCGGACTAGTTTGGGGGAGCAGTACTTC.

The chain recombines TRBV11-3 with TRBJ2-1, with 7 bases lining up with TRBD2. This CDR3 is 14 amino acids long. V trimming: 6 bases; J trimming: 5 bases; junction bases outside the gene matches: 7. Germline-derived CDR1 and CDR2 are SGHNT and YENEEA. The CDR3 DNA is TGTGCCAGCAGTTCGAGCGGGAACCACAATGAGCAGTTCTTC. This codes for CASSSSGNHNEQFF.

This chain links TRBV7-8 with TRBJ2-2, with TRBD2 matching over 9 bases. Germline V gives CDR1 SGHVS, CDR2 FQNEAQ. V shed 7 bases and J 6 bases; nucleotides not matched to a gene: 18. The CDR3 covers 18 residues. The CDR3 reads CASKISGAASGTAGELFF. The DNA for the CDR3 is TGTGCCAGCAAGATCAGCGGGGCGGCTAGCGGGACCGCCGGGGAGCTGTTTTTT. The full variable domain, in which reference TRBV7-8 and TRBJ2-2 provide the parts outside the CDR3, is GAGVSQSPRYKVAKRGQDVALRCDPISGHVSLFWYQQALGQGPEFLTYFQNEAQLDKSGLPSDRFFAERPEGSVSTLKIQRTQQEDSAVYLCASKISGAASGTAGELFFGEGSRLTVL.

This CDR3 reads CAAPTGDQETQYF. The CDR3, as DNA: TGTGCCGCACCTACAGGGGACCAAGAGACCCAGTACTTC. The V gene is TRBV21-1, the J gene TRBJ2-5; TRBD1, as called in the table, went unchecked against the DNA. TRBV21-1 is tagged as a pseudogene. This CDR3 region has 13 residues.

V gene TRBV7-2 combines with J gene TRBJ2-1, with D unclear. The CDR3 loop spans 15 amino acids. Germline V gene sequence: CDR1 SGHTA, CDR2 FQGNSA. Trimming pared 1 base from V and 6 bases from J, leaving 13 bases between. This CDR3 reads CASSLEAFSLNEQFF. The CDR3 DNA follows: TGTGCCAGCAGCTTAGAAGCATTTAGTCTCAATGAGCAGTTCTTC. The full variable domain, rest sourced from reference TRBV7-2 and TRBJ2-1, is GAGVSQSPSNKVTEKGKDVELRCDPISGHTALYWYRQSLGQGLEFLIYFQGNSAPDKSGLPSDRFSAERTGGSVSTLTIQRTQQEDSAVYLCASSLEAFSLNEQFFGPGTRLTVL.

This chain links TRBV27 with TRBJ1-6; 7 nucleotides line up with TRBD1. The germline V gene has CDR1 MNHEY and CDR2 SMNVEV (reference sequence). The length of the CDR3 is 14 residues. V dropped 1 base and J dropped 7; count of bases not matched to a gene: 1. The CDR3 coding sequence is TGTGCCAGCAGTTTATTACAGGGGAATTCACCCCTCCACTTT. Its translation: CASSLLQGNSPLHF.

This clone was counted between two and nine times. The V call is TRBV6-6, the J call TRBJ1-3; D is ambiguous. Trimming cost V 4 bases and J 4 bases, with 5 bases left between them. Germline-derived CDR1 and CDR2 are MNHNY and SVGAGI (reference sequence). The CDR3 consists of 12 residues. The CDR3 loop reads CASSSVGNTIYF. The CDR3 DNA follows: TGTGCCAGCAGTTCTGTCGGAAACACCATATATTTT.

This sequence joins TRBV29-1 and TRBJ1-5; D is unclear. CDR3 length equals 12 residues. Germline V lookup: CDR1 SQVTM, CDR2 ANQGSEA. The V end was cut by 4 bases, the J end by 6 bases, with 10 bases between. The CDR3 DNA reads TGCAGCGTTGGAATGGCTGGTCAGCCCCAGCATTTT. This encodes CSVGMAGQPQHF.

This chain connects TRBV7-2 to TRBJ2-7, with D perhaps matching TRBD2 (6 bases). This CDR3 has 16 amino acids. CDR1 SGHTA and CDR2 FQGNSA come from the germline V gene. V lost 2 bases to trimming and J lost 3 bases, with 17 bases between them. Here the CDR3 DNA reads TGTGCCAGCAGCTTAAATCCCGGCGGGATGGTCTACGAGCAGTACTTC. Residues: CASSLNPGGMVYEQYF.

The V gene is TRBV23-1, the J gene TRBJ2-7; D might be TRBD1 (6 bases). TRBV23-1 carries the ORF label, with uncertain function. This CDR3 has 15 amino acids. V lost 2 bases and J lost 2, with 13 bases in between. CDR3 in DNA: TGCGCCAGCAGTCAAGGGACATCGAGACCCTACGAGCAGTACTTC. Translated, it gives CASSQGTSRPYEQYF.

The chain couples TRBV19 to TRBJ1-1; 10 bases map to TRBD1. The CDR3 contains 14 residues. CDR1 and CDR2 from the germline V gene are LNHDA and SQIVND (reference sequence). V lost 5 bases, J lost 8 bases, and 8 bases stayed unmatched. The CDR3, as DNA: TGTGCCAGTAGTCCGAGACAGGGGGCGGGAGAAGCTTTCTTT. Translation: CASSPRQGAGEAFF. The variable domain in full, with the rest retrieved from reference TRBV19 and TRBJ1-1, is DGGITQSPKYLFRKEGQNVTLSCEQNLNHDAMYWYRQDPGQGLRLIYYSQIVNDFQKGDIAEGYSVSREKKESFPLTVTSAQKNPTAFYLCASSPRQGAGEAFFGQGTRLTVV.

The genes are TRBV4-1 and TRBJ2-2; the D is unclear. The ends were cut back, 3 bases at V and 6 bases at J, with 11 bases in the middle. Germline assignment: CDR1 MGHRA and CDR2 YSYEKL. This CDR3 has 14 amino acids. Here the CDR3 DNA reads TGCGCCAGCAGCCATGTGACTGAGCCCGGGGAGCTGTTTTTT. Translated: CASSHVTEPGELFF.

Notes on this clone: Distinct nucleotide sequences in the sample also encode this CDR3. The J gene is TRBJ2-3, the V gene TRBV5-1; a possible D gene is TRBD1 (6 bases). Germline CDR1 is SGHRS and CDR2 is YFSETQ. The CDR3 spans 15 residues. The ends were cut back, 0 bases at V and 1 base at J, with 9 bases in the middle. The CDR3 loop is CASSLEQGGTDTQYF. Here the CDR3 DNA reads TGCGCCAGCAGCTTGGAACAGGGTGGCACAGATACGCAGTATTTT.

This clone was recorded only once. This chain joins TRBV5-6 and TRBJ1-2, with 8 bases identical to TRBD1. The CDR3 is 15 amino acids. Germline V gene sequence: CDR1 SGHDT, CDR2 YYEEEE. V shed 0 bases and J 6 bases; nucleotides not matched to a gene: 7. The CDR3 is CASSLVDRGYDGYTF. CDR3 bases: TGTGCCAGCAGCTTGGTTGACAGGGGATACGATGGCTACACCTTC.

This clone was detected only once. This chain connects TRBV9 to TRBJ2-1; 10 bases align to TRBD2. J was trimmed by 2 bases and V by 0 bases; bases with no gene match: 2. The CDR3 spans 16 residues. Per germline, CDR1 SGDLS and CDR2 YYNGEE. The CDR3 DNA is TGTGCCAGCAGCGTAGTAGCGGGAGGTACCTACAATGAGCAGTTCTTC. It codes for CASSVVAGGTYNEQFF.

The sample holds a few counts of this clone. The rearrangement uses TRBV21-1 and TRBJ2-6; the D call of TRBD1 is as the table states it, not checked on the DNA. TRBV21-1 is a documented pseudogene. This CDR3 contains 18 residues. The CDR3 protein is CASNLPQGPSSGANVLTF. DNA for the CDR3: TGTGCCAGCAACCTACCACAGGGGCCCTCCTCTGGGGCCAACGTCCTGACTTTC.

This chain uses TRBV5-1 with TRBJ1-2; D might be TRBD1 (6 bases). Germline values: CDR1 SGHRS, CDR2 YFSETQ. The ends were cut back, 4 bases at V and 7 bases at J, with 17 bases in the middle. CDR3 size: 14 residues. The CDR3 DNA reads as TGCGCCAGCAGCCCCGCGGCAGGGGAGGGTGGCTACACCTTC. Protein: CASSPAAGEGGYTF.

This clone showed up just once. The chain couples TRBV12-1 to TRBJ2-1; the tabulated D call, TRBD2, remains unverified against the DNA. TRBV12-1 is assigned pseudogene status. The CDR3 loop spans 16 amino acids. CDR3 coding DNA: TGTGCCAGCAGCTCCCCTCCGTGTGGGGACTCGTATGAGCAGTTCTTC. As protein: CASSSPPCGDSYEQFF.